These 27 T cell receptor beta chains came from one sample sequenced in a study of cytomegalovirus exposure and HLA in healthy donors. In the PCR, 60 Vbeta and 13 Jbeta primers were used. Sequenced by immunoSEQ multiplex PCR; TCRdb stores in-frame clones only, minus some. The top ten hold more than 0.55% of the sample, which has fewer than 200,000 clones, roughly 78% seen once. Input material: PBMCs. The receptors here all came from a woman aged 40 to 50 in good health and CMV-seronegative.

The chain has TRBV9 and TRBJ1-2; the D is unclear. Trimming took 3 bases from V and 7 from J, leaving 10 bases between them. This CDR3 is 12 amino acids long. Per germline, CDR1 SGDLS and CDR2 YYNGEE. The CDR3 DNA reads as TGTGCCAGCAGCGCGGGCCGGGGTGGCTACACCTTC. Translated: CASSAGRGGYTF.

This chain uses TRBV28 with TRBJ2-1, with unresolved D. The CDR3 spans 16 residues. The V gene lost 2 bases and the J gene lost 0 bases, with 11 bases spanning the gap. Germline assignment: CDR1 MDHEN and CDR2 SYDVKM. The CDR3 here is CASSLRPLRSYNEQFF. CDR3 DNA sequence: TGTGCCAGCAGTTTACGTCCCCTTCGCTCCTACAATGAGCAGTTCTTC.

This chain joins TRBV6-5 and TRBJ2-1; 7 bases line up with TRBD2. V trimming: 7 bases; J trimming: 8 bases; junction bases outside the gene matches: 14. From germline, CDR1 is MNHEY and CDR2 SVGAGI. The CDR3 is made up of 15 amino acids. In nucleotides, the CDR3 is TGTGCCAGCACTCACGGGGGGTCGTACCGTGATGAGCAGTTCTTC. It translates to CASTHGGSYRDEQFF.

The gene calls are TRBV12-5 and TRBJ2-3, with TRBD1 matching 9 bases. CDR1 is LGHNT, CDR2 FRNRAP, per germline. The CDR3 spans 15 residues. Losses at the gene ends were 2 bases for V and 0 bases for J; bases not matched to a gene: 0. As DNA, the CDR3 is TGTGCTAGTGGTTTGACAGGGGGCAGCACAGATACGCAGTATTTT. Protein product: CASGLTGGSTDTQYF. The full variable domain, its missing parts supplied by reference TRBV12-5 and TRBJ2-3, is DARVTQTPRHKVTEMGQEVTMRCQPILGHNTVFWYRQTMMQGLELLAYFRNRAPLDDSGMPKDRFSAEMPDATLATLKIQPSEPRDSAVYFCASGLTGGSTDTQYFGPGTRLTVL.

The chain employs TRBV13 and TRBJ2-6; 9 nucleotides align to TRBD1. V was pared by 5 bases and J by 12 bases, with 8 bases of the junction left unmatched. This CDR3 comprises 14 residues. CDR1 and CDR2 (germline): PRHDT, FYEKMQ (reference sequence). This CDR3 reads CASSHGQGSGVLTF. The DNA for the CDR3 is TGTGCCAGCAGCCATGGACAGGGGTCGGGCGTCCTGACTTTC.

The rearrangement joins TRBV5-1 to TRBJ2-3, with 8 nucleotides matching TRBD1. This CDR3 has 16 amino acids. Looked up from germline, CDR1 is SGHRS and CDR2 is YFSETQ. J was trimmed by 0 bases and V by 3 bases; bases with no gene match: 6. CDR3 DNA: TGCGCCAGCAGCTACCTGGGACAGGCTAGCACAGATACGCAGTATTTT. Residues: CASSYLGQASTDTQYF.

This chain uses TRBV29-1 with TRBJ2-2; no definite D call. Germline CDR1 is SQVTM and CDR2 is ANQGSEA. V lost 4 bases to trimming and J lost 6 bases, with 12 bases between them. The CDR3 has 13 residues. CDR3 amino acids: CSVGNSPAGELFF. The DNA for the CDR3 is TGCAGCGTTGGTAACAGTCCCGCCGGGGAGCTGTTTTTT.

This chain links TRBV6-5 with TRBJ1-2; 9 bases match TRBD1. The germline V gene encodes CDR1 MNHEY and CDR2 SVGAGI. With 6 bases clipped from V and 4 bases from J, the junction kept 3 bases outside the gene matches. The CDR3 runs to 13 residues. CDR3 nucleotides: TGTGCCAGCAGCCCGACAGGGGGCTATGGCTACACCTTC. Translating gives CASSPTGGYGYTF.

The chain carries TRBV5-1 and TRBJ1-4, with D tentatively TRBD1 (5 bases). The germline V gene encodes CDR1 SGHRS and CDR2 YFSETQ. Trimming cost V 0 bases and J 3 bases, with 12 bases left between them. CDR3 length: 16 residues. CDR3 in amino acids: CASSLGGRGPNEKLFF. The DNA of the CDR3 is TGCGCCAGCAGCTTGGGTGGGAGGGGACCTAATGAAAAACTGTTTTTT.

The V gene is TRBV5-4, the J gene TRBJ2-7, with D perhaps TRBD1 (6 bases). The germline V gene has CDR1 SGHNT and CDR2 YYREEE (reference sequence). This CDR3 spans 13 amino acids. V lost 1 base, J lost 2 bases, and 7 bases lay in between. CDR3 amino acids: CASSLRGTYEQYF. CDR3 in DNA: TGTGCCAGCAGCTTGAGGGGGACCTACGAGCAGTACTTC.

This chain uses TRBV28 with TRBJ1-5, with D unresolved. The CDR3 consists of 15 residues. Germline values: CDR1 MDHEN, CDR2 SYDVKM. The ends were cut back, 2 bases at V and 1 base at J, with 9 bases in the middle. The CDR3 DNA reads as TGTGCCAGCAGTTTACCCGGTGTGAGCAATCAGCCCCAGCATTTT. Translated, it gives CASSLPGVSNQPQHF.

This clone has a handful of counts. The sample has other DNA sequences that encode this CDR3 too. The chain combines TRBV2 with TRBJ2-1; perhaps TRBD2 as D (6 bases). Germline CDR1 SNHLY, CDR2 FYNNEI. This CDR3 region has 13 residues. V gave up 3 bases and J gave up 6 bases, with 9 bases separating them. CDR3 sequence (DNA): TGTGCCAGCAGTGAGCGGGGTTTCAATGAGCAGTTCTTC. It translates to CASSERGFNEQFF.

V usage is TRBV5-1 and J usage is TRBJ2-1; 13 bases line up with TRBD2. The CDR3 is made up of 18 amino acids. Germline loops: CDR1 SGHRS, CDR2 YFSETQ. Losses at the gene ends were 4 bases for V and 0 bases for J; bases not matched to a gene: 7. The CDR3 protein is CASSRGLAGAPSYNEQFF. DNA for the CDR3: TGCGCCAGCAGCCGCGGACTAGCGGGGGCCCCCTCCTACAATGAGCAGTTCTTC. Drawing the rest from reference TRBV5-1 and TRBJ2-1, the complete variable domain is KAGVTQTPRYLIKTRGQQVTLSCSPISGHRSVSWYQQTPGQGLQFLFEYFSETQRNKGNFPGRFSGRQFSNSRSEMNVSTLELGDSALYLCASSRGLAGAPSYNEQFFGPGTRLTVL.

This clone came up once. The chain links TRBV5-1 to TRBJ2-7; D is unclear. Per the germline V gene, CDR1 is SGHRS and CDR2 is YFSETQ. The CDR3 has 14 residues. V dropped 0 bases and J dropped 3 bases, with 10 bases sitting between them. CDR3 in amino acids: CASSLAGVRYEQYF. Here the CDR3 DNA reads TGCGCCAGCAGCTTGGCCGGTGTCCGCTACGAGCAGTACTTC.

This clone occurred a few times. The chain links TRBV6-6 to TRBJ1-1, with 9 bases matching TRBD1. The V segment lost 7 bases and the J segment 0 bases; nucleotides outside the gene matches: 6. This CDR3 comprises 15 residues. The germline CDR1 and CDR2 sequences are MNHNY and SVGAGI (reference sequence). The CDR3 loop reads CASIPGTGMNTEAFF. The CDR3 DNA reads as TGTGCCAGCATCCCCGGGACAGGGATGAACACTGAAGCTTTCTTT.

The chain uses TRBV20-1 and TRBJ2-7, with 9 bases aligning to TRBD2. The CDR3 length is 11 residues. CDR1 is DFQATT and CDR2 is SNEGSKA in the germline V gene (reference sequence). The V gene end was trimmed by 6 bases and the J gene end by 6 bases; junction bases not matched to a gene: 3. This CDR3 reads CSATSGVEQYF. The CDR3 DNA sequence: TGCAGTGCGACTAGCGGCGTCGAGCAGTACTTC.

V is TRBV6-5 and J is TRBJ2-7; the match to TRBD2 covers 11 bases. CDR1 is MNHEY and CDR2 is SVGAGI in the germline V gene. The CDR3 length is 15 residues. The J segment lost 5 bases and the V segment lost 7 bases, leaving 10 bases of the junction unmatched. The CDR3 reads CASTHGSGGGNEQYF. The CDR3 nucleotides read TGTGCCAGCACCCACGGTAGCGGGGGGGGTAACGAGCAGTACTTC.

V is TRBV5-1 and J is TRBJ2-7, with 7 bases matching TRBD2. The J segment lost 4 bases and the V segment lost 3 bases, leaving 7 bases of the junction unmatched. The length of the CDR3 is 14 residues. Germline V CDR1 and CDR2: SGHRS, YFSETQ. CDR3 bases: TGCGCCAGCAGCTCCTCCGGGACTACTTACGAGCAGTACTTC. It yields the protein CASSSSGTTYEQYF.

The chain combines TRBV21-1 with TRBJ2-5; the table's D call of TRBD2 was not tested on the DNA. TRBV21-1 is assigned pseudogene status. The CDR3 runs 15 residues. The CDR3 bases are TGTGCCAGCAGCAAACTCTGGGGACTGGGAGAGACCCAGTACTTC. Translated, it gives CASSKLWGLGETQYF.

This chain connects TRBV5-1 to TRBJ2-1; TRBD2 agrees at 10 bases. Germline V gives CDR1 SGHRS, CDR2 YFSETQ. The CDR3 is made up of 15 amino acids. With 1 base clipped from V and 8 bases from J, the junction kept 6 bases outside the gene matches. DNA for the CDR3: TGCGCCAGCAGCTTGAGGACTGGGACTAGCGATGAGCAGTTCTTC. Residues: CASSLRTGTSDEQFF.

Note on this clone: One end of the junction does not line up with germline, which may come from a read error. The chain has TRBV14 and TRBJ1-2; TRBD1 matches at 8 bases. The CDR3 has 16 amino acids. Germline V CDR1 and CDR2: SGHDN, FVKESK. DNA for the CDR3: TGTGCCAGCAGCCAAGAGTACTGGACAGGGATCTATGGCTACCCCTTC. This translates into CASSQEYWTGIYGYPF.

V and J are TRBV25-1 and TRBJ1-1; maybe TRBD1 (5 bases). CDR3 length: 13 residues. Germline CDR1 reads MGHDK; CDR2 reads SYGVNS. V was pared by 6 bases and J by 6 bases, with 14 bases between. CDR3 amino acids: CASRTGGFAEAFF. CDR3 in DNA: TGTGCCAGCAGGACGGGGGGGTTCGCTGAAGCTTTCTTT.

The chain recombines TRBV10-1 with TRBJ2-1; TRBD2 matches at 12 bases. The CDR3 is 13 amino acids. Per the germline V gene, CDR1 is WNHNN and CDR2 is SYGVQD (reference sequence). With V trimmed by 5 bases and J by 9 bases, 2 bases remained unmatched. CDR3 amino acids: CASSPSGRGEQFF. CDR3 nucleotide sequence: TGCGCCAGCAGTCCTAGCGGGAGGGGTGAGCAGTTCTTC.

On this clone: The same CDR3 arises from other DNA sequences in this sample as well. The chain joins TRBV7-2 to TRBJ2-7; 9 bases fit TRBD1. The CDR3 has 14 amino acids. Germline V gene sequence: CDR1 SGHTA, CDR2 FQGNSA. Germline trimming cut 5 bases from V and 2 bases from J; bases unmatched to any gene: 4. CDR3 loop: CASSRGQGTYEQYF. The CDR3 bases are TGTGCCAGCAGCCGGGGACAGGGTACCTACGAGCAGTACTTC.

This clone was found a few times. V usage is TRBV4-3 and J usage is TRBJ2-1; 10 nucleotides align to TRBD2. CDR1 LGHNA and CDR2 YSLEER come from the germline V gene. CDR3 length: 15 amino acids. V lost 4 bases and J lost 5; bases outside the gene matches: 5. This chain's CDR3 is CASSPLAGAHNEQFF. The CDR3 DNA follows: TGCGCCAGCAGCCCCCTAGCGGGAGCCCACAATGAGCAGTTCTTC.

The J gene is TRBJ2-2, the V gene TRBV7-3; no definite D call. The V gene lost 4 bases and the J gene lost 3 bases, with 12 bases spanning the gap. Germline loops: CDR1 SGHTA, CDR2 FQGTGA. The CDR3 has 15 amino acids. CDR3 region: CASSYDSLYTGELFF. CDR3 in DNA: TGTGCCAGCAGCTACGACTCCCTATACACCGGGGAGCTGTTTTTT.

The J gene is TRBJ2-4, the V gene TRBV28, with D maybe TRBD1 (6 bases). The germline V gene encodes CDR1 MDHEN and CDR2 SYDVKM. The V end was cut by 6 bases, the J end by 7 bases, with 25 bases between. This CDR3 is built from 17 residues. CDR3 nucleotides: TGTGCCAGCAGCCTAAAGGCCCTGGGACAAGTCGCGAACATTCAGTACTTC. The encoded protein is CASSLKALGQVANIQYF.